The next 13 T cell receptor beta chains were all read from a single sample in a study of shared clonotypes between healthy human individuals. Profiled with immunoSEQ multiplex PCR; TCRdb holds only in-frame clones, not every one. The table includes about 340,000 clones, roughly 70% detected once. The specimen was memory CD4+ T cells sorted from blood. Subset reported: CD45RA-negative fraction. The receptors come from a man aged 30 to 45 in good health.

In regard to this clone: The junction shows a germline mismatch at one end, possibly a read error. The chain recombines TRBV7-7 with TRBJ2-1; maybe TRBD1 (6 bases). CDR1 and CDR2 from the germline V gene are SSHAT and FNYEAQ (reference sequence). CDR3 length: 15 amino acids. CDR3 sequence reads: CASSLVGAEANEQFF. In DNA, the CDR3 is TGTGCTAGCAGCTTAGTGGGGGCTGAGGCCAATGAGCAGTTCTTC.

This sequence joins TRBV18 and TRBJ2-7, with D hard to call. Germline CDR1 KGHSH, CDR2 LQKENI. This CDR3 comprises 13 residues. Trimming removed 4 bases from V and 0 bases from J, with 7 bases in between. The CDR3 sequence is CASSRESSYEQYF. CDR3 nucleotide sequence: TGTGCCAGCTCACGGGAAAGCTCCTACGAGCAGTACTTC.

This sequence joins TRBV18 and TRBJ1-3, with D possibly matching TRBD1 (5 bases). Germline CDR1 and CDR2: KGHSH and LQKENI. V shed 3 bases and J shed 0 bases, with 12 bases lying between them. The CDR3 length is 16 residues. CDR3 loop: CASSPTTADSGNTIYF. CDR3 nucleotide sequence: TGTGCCAGCTCACCTACGACAGCAGACTCTGGAAACACCATATATTTT. Full variable domain (outside the CDR3, taken from reference TRBV18 and TRBJ1-3): NAGVMQNPRHLVRRRGQEARLRCSPMKGHSHVYWYRQLPEEGLKFMVYLQKENIIDESGMPKERFSAEFPKEGPSILRIQQVVRGDSAAYFCASSPTTADSGNTIYFGEGSWLTVV.

This rearrangement joins TRBV18 to TRBJ2-7; TRBD2 matches at 12 bases. CDR1 is KGHSH and CDR2 is LQKENI in the germline V gene. V gave up 3 bases and J gave up 4 bases; unmatched junction bases: 13. This CDR3 region has 18 residues. The DNA of the CDR3 is TGTGCCAGCTCACCGTGGCTAGCGGGAGGGGGTACGCATTACGAGCAGTACTTC. Translated, it gives CASSPWLAGGGTHYEQYF. The full variable domain, in which reference TRBV18 and TRBJ2-7 provide the parts outside the CDR3, is NAGVMQNPRHLVRRRGQEARLRCSPMKGHSHVYWYRQLPEEGLKFMVYLQKENIIDESGMPKERFSAEFPKEGPSILRIQQVVRGDSAAYFCASSPWLAGGGTHYEQYFGPGTRLTVT.

This clone was detected a few times. The genes are TRBV7-9 and TRBJ1-4, with D maybe TRBD1 (6 bases). Germline-derived CDR1 and CDR2 are SEHNR and FQNEAQ (reference sequence). The germline V and J ends were trimmed by 3 bases and 0 bases, with 20 bases remaining between them. The CDR3 has 19 amino acids. CDR3 sequence (DNA): TGTGCCAGCAGCTTGATTCATTCTATGGGGGGGCCAACTAATGAAAAACTGTTTTTT. Translation gives CASSLIHSMGGPTNEKLFF.

This clone has a handful of counts. The rearrangement joins TRBV4-3 to TRBJ2-3; D call uncertain. With 0 bases removed from V and 4 bases from J, the gap between germline ends came to 2 bases. The CDR3 is made up of 12 amino acids. The germline V gene encodes CDR1 LGHNA and CDR2 YSLEER. The CDR3: CASSQEADTQYF. CDR3 in DNA: TGCGCCAGCAGCCAAGAGGCAGATACGCAGTATTTT.

The chain joins TRBV7-2 to TRBJ2-7, with 10 bases identical to TRBD2. Germline V gives CDR1 SGHTA, CDR2 FQGNSA. The CDR3 is 16 amino acids. Unmatched junction bases numbered 14, after V lost 6 bases and J lost 6 bases. The CDR3 region has the DNA TGTGCCAGCAGTTCGCCGTTAGGGGGACTAGCGTTCGAGCAGTACTTC. It encodes CASSSPLGGLAFEQYF.

The V and J genes are TRBV2 and TRBJ2-7; the D gene is possibly TRBD2 (7 bases). Germline CDR1 SNHLY, CDR2 FYNNEI. Trimming stripped 8 bases from V and 4 bases from J, with 18 bases between. CDR3 size: 14 residues. In DNA, the CDR3 is TGTGCCAGCCAAAAGGAGGGGGGGCCTTACGAGCAGTACTTC. This encodes CASQKEGGPYEQYF.

V and J are TRBV10-3 and TRBJ2-2; D remains unclear. Per the germline V gene, CDR1 is ENHRY and CDR2 is SYGVKD. The CDR3 spans 14 residues. V gave up 5 bases and J gave up 4 bases, with 11 bases separating them. Written as DNA, the CDR3 is TGTGCCATCAGTCTCGCAGCCTCCACCGGGGAGCTGTTTTTT. As protein: CAISLAASTGELFF.

This chain joins TRBV29-1 and TRBJ1-2, with 7 bases identical to TRBD1. The CDR3 consists of 13 residues. V lost 6 bases to trimming and J lost 3 bases; unmatched junction nucleotides: 7. In germline, CDR1 is SQVTM, CDR2 ANQGSEA. The CDR3 is CSVTPGTDYGYTF. The CDR3, as DNA: TGCAGCGTCACACCCGGGACAGACTATGGCTACACCTTC. Drawing the rest from reference TRBV29-1 and TRBJ1-2, the complete variable domain is SAVISQKPSRDICQRGTSLTIQCQVDSQVTMMFWYRQQPGQSLTLIATANQGSEATYESGFVIDKFPISRPNLTFSTLTVSNMSPEDSSIYLCSVTPGTDYGYTFGSGTRLTVV.

CDR3 nucleotide sequence: TGTGCCAGCAGCGCAGGGGGGAGCATCAACGAGCAGTACTTC. It yields the protein CASSAGGSINEQYF. This rearrangement joins TRBV7-9 to TRBJ2-7; possibly TRBD1 for D (7 bases). V gave up 5 bases and J gave up 5 bases, with 16 bases separating them. This CDR3 is built from 14 residues. Germline CDR1 is SEHNR and CDR2 is FQNEAQ (reference sequence).

This chain uses TRBV6-6 with TRBJ2-3; TRBD1 might be the D (6 bases). Germline-derived CDR1 and CDR2 are MNHNY and SVGAGI (reference sequence). V gave up 8 bases and J gave up 4 bases, with 22 bases separating them. This CDR3 region has 16 residues. For the CDR3, the DNA is TGTGCCAGCGCCCACGCCGCGGCAGGGGTCCCAGATACGCAGTATTTT. Amino acid sequence: CASAHAAAGVPDTQYF.

In nucleotides, the CDR3 is TGTGCCATCGTAGGGGTCACCGGGGAGCTGTTTTTT. This sequence encodes CAIVGVTGELFF. This sequence joins TRBV19 and TRBJ2-2, with D possibly being TRBD1 (5 bases). This CDR3 has 12 amino acids. Germline V gives CDR1 LNHDA, CDR2 SQIVND (reference sequence). Trimming took off 10 bases at V and 4 bases at J, with 10 bases between the two ends.